This entry concerns a single T cell receptor (beta chain). The repertoire was sequenced with immunoSEQ multiplex PCR; TCRdb's copy has only in-frame clones and lacks some. The repertoire holds approximately 240,000 clones, with roughly 80% as singletons. The ends lost 0 bases at V and 6 bases at J; junction bases unmatched: 4. The V gene's germline CDR1 is LGHNA and CDR2 YSLEER. This CDR3 region has 14 residues. The data stem from a study of blood T cell repertoires in COVID-19. Turning to the study itself: Material from acute and convalescent COVID-19 was sourced from the United States, Italy and Spain. T cells, B-cell-depleted T cells, or PBMCs provided the cDNA or gDNA that served as material.

The clonotype comes from a woman between 55 and 75 years old who had recovered from COVID-19. The sample consisted of peripheral blood. The chain combines TRBV4-3 with TRBJ1-2, with 7 bases fitting TRBD1. CDR3 nucleotides: TGCGCCAGCAGCCAAGAAGGAGGGGGCGATGGCTACACCTTC. Translated, it gives CASSQEGGGDGYTF.